This record concerns one T cell receptor beta chain sequence. Distinct nucleotide sequences in the sample also encode this CDR3. CDR1 is LNHDA, CDR2 SQIVND, per germline (reference sequence). V gave up 8 bases and J gave up 5 bases, with 9 bases separating them. The CDR3 is 11 amino acids. Using immunoSEQ multiplex PCR, the repertoire was profiled, and TCRdb retains in-frame clones only, with some absent. This sample carries under 350,000 clones, roughly 86% of them seen once, and the ten largest clones take roughly 2.6%. The sample comes from a study of blood T cell repertoires in COVID-19. This TCR came from a woman between 18 and 29 years old who had recovered from COVID-19. The chain recombines TRBV19 with TRBJ1-2, with D possibly TRBD1 on 6 matching bases. The sequencing input was PBMCs or T cells enriched from blood (not recorded which). CDR3 coding DNA: TGTGCCAGTGGGACAAATTATGGCTACACCTTC. It specifies CASGTNYGYTF.